One sample yielded the 9 T cell receptor beta chains listed below, sequenced in a study of T cells in Graves' hyperthyroidism and ophthalmopathy. TCR beta CDR3 region amplification was performed from RNA transcripts. When the TCR CDR3 underwent first-round RT-PCR, the HTBI primer set was used. TCRdb processed the multiplex PCR reads anew with MiXCR; each CDR3 protein has one entry. Among around 240,000 distinct CDR3 sequences, about a sixth were seen once, and the ten largest hold 25% to 30%. Sequencing was performed on blood. The source is a woman between 18 and 29 years old with Graves' ophthalmopathy.

The gene calls are TRBV4-3 and TRBJ2-3; TRBD2 agrees at 11 bases. The CDR3 is made up of 16 amino acids. Germline CDR1 LGHNA, CDR2 YSLEER. Trimming removed 6 bases from V and 1 base from J; junction bases left unmatched: 6. The CDR3 sequence: CASSWKLAGGTDTQYF. The CDR3 DNA reads TGCGCCAGCAGTTGGAAACTAGCGGGGGGCACAGATACGCAGTATTTT.

The sample holds many counts of this clonotype. CDR3 bases: TGCGCCAGCAGCCAAGAACTACTCCAGGGAGTAGGAAATCAGCCCCAGCATTTT. This codes for CASSQELLQGVGNQPQHF. The chain employs TRBV4-1 and TRBJ1-5; perhaps TRBD1 as D (5 bases). V was cut by 0 bases and J by 4 bases, with 19 bases left in between. The CDR3 runs to 18 residues. Germline assignment: CDR1 MGHRA and CDR2 YSYEKL.

Many counts were recorded for this clonotype. This chain uses TRBV5-1 with TRBJ2-3; D call uncertain. The CDR3 sequence is 15 residues long. Trimming stripped 4 bases from V and 1 base from J, with 13 bases between. Per germline, CDR1 SGHRS and CDR2 YFSETQ. CDR3 in DNA: TGCGCCAGCAGCGTCCTCCGAGTGGGCACAGATACGCAGTATTTT. Translation gives CASSVLRVGTDTQYF.

This clonotype has ten or more counts. This chain connects TRBV2 to TRBJ1-6; 9 positions agree with TRBD1. CDR3 length equals 14 residues. CDR1 and CDR2 (germline): SNHLY, FYNNEI. V lost 3 bases, J lost 8 bases, and 2 bases stayed unmatched. CDR3 sequence reads: CASSEDRGHSPLHF. Here the CDR3 DNA reads TGTGCCAGCAGTGAGGACAGGGGACATTCACCCCTCCACTTT. The full variable domain, completed using reference TRBV2 and TRBJ1-6, is EPEVTQTPSHQVTQMGQEVILRCVPISNHLYFYWYRQILGQKVEFLVSFYNNEISEKSEIFDDQFSVERPDGSNFTLKIRSTKLEDSAMYFCASSEDRGHSPLHFGNGTRLTVT.

This clonotype was detected ten times or more. The chain couples TRBV12-3 or TRBV12-4 to TRBJ1-1; possible D gene TRBD1, 6 bases. Trimming left V 3 bases short and J 7 bases short, with 12 bases between. This CDR3 has 13 residues. The DNA for the CDR3 is TGTGCCAGCAGTTTTGGTCAGGGGCGTGAAGCTTTCTTT. Its protein is CASSFGQGREAFF.

Worth noting for this clonotype: A read error is possible here, since a much larger clone lies one base away. V and J are TRBV5-4 and TRBJ2-2, with D perhaps TRBD1 or TRBD2 (5 bases each). V was pared by 4 bases and J by 4 bases, with 20 bases between. The germline V gene has CDR1 SGHNT and CDR2 YYREEE (reference sequence). This CDR3 is 17 amino acids long. The CDR3 loop is CASSTPGRPRGTGELFF. The CDR3 DNA reads TGTGCCAGCAGCACACCGGGACGCCCTCGGGGCACCGGGGAGCTGTTTTTT.

The rearrangement uses TRBV20-1 and TRBJ2-1; 8 positions match TRBD1. The V gene end was trimmed by 2 bases and the J gene end by 2 bases; junction bases not matched to a gene: 5. The CDR3 runs 15 residues. The germline gives CDR1 DFQATT, CDR2 SNEGSKA (reference sequence). The CDR3 protein is CSARQGTGPYNEQFF. DNA for the CDR3: TGCAGTGCTAGACAAGGGACAGGTCCCTACAATGAGCAGTTCTTC.

CDR3 nucleotides: TGTGCCAGCAGCTGGACTAGCGGGAGCCGGGATACGCAGTATTTT. Its protein is CASSWTSGSRDTQYF. The chain carries TRBV2 and TRBJ2-3; 13 bases align to TRBD2. Per germline, CDR1 SNHLY and CDR2 FYNNEI. The CDR3 contains 15 residues. V was pared by 6 bases and J by 6 bases, with 6 bases of the junction left unmatched.

There are many counts of this clonotype. A read error may produce the germline difference seen at one junction end. The rearrangement joins TRBV9 to TRBJ1-1; no firm D call. The CDR3 extends over 15 amino acids. Germline V lookup: CDR1 SGDLS, CDR2 YYNGEE. CDR3 loop: CASSVDNRVNTETFF. The CDR3 bases are TGTGCCAGCAGCGTAGATAACAGAGTGAACACTGAAACTTTCTTT.